This TCR beta chain stems from a study of beta chain features in type 1 diabetes. Study observations and caveats: There was a moderate but significant shortening of TCRB CDR3s in all four CD4+ subsets of Type 1 diabetes patients.

Of the isolated RNA, all was reverse transcribed, and so the sequenced material was expressed TCRB transcripts. This table comes from immunoSEQ multiplex PCR, and its TCRdb copy is limited to in-frame clones, with some not included. The table records 41,000 or so clones, approximately 70% of them present only once. A note on this clone: Antigen specificity is unknown.

Germline CDR1 DFQATT, CDR2 SNEGSKA (reference sequence). Between the trimmed V and J ends, which lost 6 bases and 13 bases, there was a span of 16 bases. The CDR3 contains 11 residues. The rearrangement joins TRBV20-1 to TRBJ2-1; maybe TRBD1 (5 bases). Sequencing was carried out using Tregs from blood. The TCR was taken from a man younger than 40 with type 1 diabetes. Some clones in this sample may be carry-over from other donors' samples. This chain's CDR3 is CSAIQDGPQFF. CDR3 sequence (DNA): TGCAGTGCGATACAGGATGGACCTCAGTTCTTC.